This T cell receptor (beta chain) was found in a study of CXCR3-negative and CXCR3-positive naive CD8 T cells. Points from the study as a whole: Naive subsets did not differ in surface CD5, and TRB CDR3 properties served to infer TCR strength. CXCR3-negative and CXCR3-positive naive cells shared comparable TRBV-TRBJ usage, but memory cells did not.

Libraries were UMI-labeled 5' RACE TRB cDNA. TCRdb re-called the 5' RACE reads; one entry per CDR3 protein, DNA not given. The sample totals about 40,000 distinct CDR3 sequences. This CDR3 spans 15 amino acids. Every CD8+ subset sample held 250,000 to 300,000 flow-sorted cells, done in triplicate. Remarks on this clonotype: What it binds is not known.

V usage is TRBV12-3 or TRBV12-4 and J usage is TRBJ2-5; TCRdb outputs TRBD2, but without DNA this stays unchecked. What was sequenced was memory CD8+ T cells from blood. This sequence originates from a human donor in good health. Some clones in this sample may be carry-over from other donors' samples. The CDR3 sequence: CASSILAGDQETQYF.